The rows below give T cell receptor beta chains drawn from one sample of a study of blood T cells in healthy people across ages. TCRdb processed the 5' RACE reads anew with MiXCR; each CDR3 protein has one entry. Among 650,000 to 1,000,000 distinct CDR3 sequences listed, under 40% were seen once. Sequenced sample: blood. The receptors come from a man aged 18 to 29 in good health. Each CDR3 is given with its conserved first and last residue. The order of the fields is clone size, V gene, J gene, D gene, CDR3 length, CDR3 protein, CDR3 DNA. D genes are given only for firm matches. Clone sizes are given selectively: once, few, many, or a class where the clone is expanded.

>.|TRBV6-2/TRBV6-3|TRBJ2-7|TRBD2|16
CASSYSLSGGDNEQYF
TGTGCCAGCAGTTACTCATTGAGCGGGGGGGATAATGAGCAGTACTTC
>.|TRBV2|TRBJ1-2|.|14
CASSVQVWSYGYTF
TGTGCCAGCAGTGTTCAGGTTTGGAGCTATGGCTACACCTTC
>.|TRBV5-1|TRBJ1-1|.|16
CASSLLPGAQNTEAFF
TGCGCCAGCAGCTTGCTTCCGGGAGCTCAGAACACTGAAGCTTTCTTT
>few|TRBV6-2/TRBV6-3|TRBJ2-3|.|13
CASTRPSTDTQYF
TGTGCCAGCACCCGACCTAGCACAGATACGCAGTATTTT
>.|TRBV4-2|TRBJ2-7|.|14
CISSLSEWFYEQYF
TGTATCAGCAGCCTGAGTGAGTGGTTCTACGAGCAGTACTTC
>.|TRBV7-2|TRBJ2-7|TRBD2|18
CASSLAGGASGAYNEQYF
TGTGCCAGCAGCTTAGCGGGGGGGGCTAGCGGGGCCTACAATGAGCAGTACTTC
>.|TRBV20-1|TRBJ2-7|.|13
CSAGLTGSYEQYF
TGCAGTGCTGGGCTGACGGGATCCTACGAGCAGTACTTC
>many|TRBV12-3/TRBV12-4|TRBJ2-4|.|17
CASSSSLYSGAKNIQYF
TGTGCCAGCAGTTCCTCCCTTTATTCGGGGGCCAAAAACATTCAGTACTTC
>.|TRBV5-1|TRBJ1-6|.|17
CASSSLPTADYNSPPHF
TGCGCCAGCAGCTCCCTACCGACAGCCGACTATAATTCACCCCCCCACTTT
>.|TRBV12-3/TRBV12-4|TRBJ2-5|.|15
CASSFSPRHQETQYF
TGTGCCAGCAGTTTCTCCCCGCGGCACCAAGAGACCCAGTACTTC
>few|TRBV27|TRBJ2-3|TRBD1|13
CASSQTGADTQYF
TGTGCCAGCAGTCAGACAGGGGCAGATACGCAGTATTTT
>many|TRBV4-3|TRBJ2-3|TRBD1|16
CASSQAVGQGGDTQYF
TGCGCCAGCAGCCAGGCCGTGGGACAGGGAGGAGATACGCAGTATTTT
>.|TRBV4-2|TRBJ2-7|.|12
CASSHLSGEQYF
TGTGCCAGCAGCCACCTTAGCGGCGAGCAGTACTTC
>few|TRBV12-3/TRBV12-4|TRBJ1-1|TRBD1|15
CASSSQGVGNTEAFF
TGTGCCAGCAGTTCACAGGGGGTTGGGAACACTGAAGCTTTCTTT
>few|TRBV13|TRBJ2-5|.|14
CASSLKQGGETQYF
TGTGCCAGCAGCCTCAAACAGGGAGGGGAGACCCAGTACTTC
>.|TRBV12-3/TRBV12-4|TRBJ2-2|TRBD1|14
CASRERGQTGELFF
TGTGCCAGCAGGGAGAGGGGGCAAACCGGGGAGCTGTTTTTT
>.|TRBV28|TRBJ1-2|.|11
CASSRRYGYTF
TGTGCCAGCAGCCGCCGCTATGGCTACACCTTC
>.|TRBV10-3|TRBJ2-4|.|14
CAISESFLAREQYF
TGTGCCATCAGTGAATCCTTCTTAGCGAGGGAGCAGTACTTC
>.|TRBV7-2|TRBJ2-7|TRBD2|16
CASSLDLAGGYNEQYF
TGTGCCAGCAGCTTAGACCTAGCGGGGGGTTACAATGAGCAGTACTTC
>few|TRBV7-2|TRBJ1-2|.|13
CASSLVASDGYTF
TGTGCCAGCAGCTTAGTGGCCTCGGACGGCTACACCTTC
>.|TRBV7-9|TRBJ2-2|TRBD2|13
CASSQSGGRELFF
TGTGCCAGCAGCCAAAGCGGGGGACGGGAGCTGTTTTTT
>.|TRBV5-1|TRBJ2-5|TRBD2|20
CASSPSTGGGAFRKKETQYF
TGCGCCAGCAGCCCGTCGACTGGCGGGGGGGCATTCAGAAAGAAAGAGACCCAGTACTTC
>.|TRBV6-5|TRBJ2-7|.|15
CASSRTSDGQYEQYF
TGTGCCAGCAGTAGAACCAGTGACGGCCAATACGAGCAGTACTTC
>.|TRBV5-1|TRBJ1-2|.|15
CASSWNIQGEDGYTF
TGCGCCAGCAGCTGGAATATACAGGGTGAGGATGGCTACACCTTC
>.|TRBV20-1|TRBJ2-1|TRBD2|15
CSGLAGTSHYNEQFF
TGCAGTGGGCTAGCGGGGACGTCCCACTACAATGAGCAGTTCTTC
>.|TRBV12-3/TRBV12-4|TRBJ1-5|.|15
CASSPRGRGGQPQHF
TGTGCCAGCAGTCCTCGAGGGAGGGGAGGTCAGCCCCAGCATTTT
>.|TRBV20-1|TRBJ2-3|TRBD2|13
CSARGLATDTQYF
TGCAGTGCCAGGGGACTAGCCACAGATACGCAGTATTTT
>many|TRBV9|TRBJ2-3|.|15
CASSVAGRSTDTQYF
TGTGCCAGCAGCGTGGCGGGACGGAGCACAGATACGCAGTATTTT
>.|TRBV5-6|TRBJ2-5|.|12
CASSYIQETQYF
TGTGCCAGCAGCTATATACAAGAGACCCAGTACTTC
>few|TRBV27|TRBJ1-2|TRBD1|14
CASASGGTNYGYTF
TGTGCCAGCGCTTCAGGGGGAACTAACTATGGCTACACCTTC
>many|TRBV5-1|TRBJ2-1|.|15
CASSLAMAVYNEQFF
TGCGCCAGCAGCTTGGCCATGGCGGTATACAATGAGCAGTTCTTC
>.|TRBV2|TRBJ2-2|TRBD2|19
CASSEGLADKNPNTGELFF
TGTGCCAGCAGTGAGGGACTAGCGGACAAGAACCCGAACACCGGGGAGCTGTTTTTT
>.|TRBV5-5|TRBJ1-3|TRBD1|17
CASSLRTGPPSGNTIYF
TGTGCCAGCAGCCTTCGGACAGGGCCTCCCTCTGGAAACACCATATATTTT
>.|TRBV11-2|TRBJ2-3|TRBD2|15
CASSFLAGTTDTQYF
TGTGCCAGCAGCTTCCTAGCGGGGACCACAGATACGCAGTATTTT
>many|TRBV10-3|TRBJ1-2|TRBD1|14
CAISERDRFYGYTF
TGTGCCATCAGTGAAAGGGACAGATTCTATGGCTACACCTTC
>few|TRBV10-3|TRBJ1-2|.|16
CAISGVNRAANYGYTF
TGTGCCATCAGTGGGGTGAACAGGGCGGCCAACTATGGCTACACCTTC
>once|TRBV30|TRBJ2-3|.|12
CAFLYPADTQYF
TGTGCCTTTTTATACCCAGCAGATACGCAGTATTTT
>many|TRBV7-9|TRBJ2-2|.|14
CASSPGSNTGELFF
TGTGCCAGCAGCCCTGGCAGCAACACCGGGGAGCTGTTTTTT
>few|TRBV12-3/TRBV12-4|TRBJ1-4|TRBD1|15
CASSLRTGGREKLFF
TGTGCCAGCAGTCTGAGGACAGGGGGGCGGGAAAAACTGTTTTTT
>many|TRBV4-2|TRBJ2-3|.|15
CASSQVEGSGDTQYF
TGTGCCAGCAGCCAAGTTGAGGGGTCCGGAGATACGCAGTATTTT
>many|TRBV4-2|TRBJ2-1|TRBD1|17
CASSQENLWTGHDEQFF
TGTGCCAGCAGCCAAGAAAACCTTTGGACAGGGCACGATGAGCAGTTCTTC
>.|TRBV4-2|TRBJ2-5|.|14
CASSQGRQQETQYF
TGTGCCAGCAGCCAAGGACGACAGCAAGAGACCCAGTACTTC
>few|TRBV25-1|TRBJ2-3|TRBD2|18
CASSDREVQALSTDTQYF
TGTGCCAGCAGTGACCGGGAGGTGCAAGCCCTTAGCACAGATACGCAGTATTTT
>many|TRBV6-2/TRBV6-3|TRBJ2-3|TRBD2|17
CASSYGIGTSDTDTQYF
TGTGCCAGCAGTTATGGGATAGGGACTAGCGACACAGATACGCAGTATTTT
>few|TRBV6-1|TRBJ2-7|TRBD1|15
CASSEGRDSSYEQYF
TGTGCCAGCAGTGAAGGACGGGACAGCTCCTACGAGCAGTACTTC